A selection of T cell receptor beta chains follows, all from one sample in a study of PD-1 blockade in classical Hodgkin lymphoma. Using immunoSEQ multiplex PCR, the repertoire was profiled, and TCRdb retains in-frame clones only, with some absent. The sample lists 25,000 to 35,000 clones; around 80% were seen once. Sequenced here: CD4+ T cells from blood, sampled before the fourth cycle of nivolumab. The receptors were sampled from a human donor with classical Hodgkin lymphoma. Each CDR3 is given with its conserved first and last residue. A D gene is named only where the DNA matches it firmly. Size values are once, few and many counts, or a class for expanded clones, and some rows have none.

d_call j_call clone_size cdr3_length v_call cdr3_aa cdr3_nt
TRBD2 TRBJ2-1 - 13 TRBV5-4 CASSLRGGNEQFF TGTGCCAGCAGCTTACGGGGGGGCAATGAGCAGTTCTTC
- TRBJ1-2 - 16 TRBV6-1 CASSVRGHLQDYGYTF TGTGCCAGCAGTGTCAGAGGACACCTCCAGGACTATGGCTACACCTTC
- TRBJ1-3 - 16 TRBV4-1 CASSQEKRNSGNTIYF TGCGCCAGCAGCCAAGAGAAGAGGAACTCTGGAAACACCATATATTTT
TRBD2 TRBJ2-5 - 15 TRBV7-2 CASSRSGGAGETQYF TGTGCCAGCAGCAGAAGCGGGGGGGCCGGGGAGACCCAGTACTTC
- TRBJ2-2 - 15 TRBV21-1 CASSNGDRNTGELFF TGTGCCAGCAGCAACGGGGACAGGAACACCGGGGAGCTGTTTTTT
TRBD1 TRBJ1-2 - 15 TRBV7-9 CASSSTGELYYGYTF TGTGCCAGCAGCTCGACAGGGGAACTTTACTATGGCTACACCTTC
TRBD2 TRBJ2-1 - 15 TRBV10-2 CASKVGGGARNEQFF TGCGCCAGCAAAGTCGGCGGGGGGGCCCGCAATGAGCAGTTCTTC
TRBD1 TRBJ1-3 - 14 TRBV19 CATRFQGDGNTIYF TGTGCCACCCGTTTCCAGGGGGACGGAAACACCATATATTTT
- TRBJ1-2 - 15 TRBV28 CASSPPLEGGYGYTF TGTGCCAGCAGCCCCCCCCTCGAAGGGGGGTATGGCTACACCTTC
- TRBJ1-2 - 17 TRBV11-2 CASSLVGGTLIEYGYTF TGTGCCAGCAGCTTAGTAGGAGGGACACTTATCGAGTATGGCTACACCTTC
- TRBJ2-3 - 12 TRBV6-5 CASSQTSDTQYF TGTGCCAGCAGCCAAACTTCAGATACGCAGTATTTT
- TRBJ2-5 - 14 TRBV4-1 CASSHPGREETQYF TGCGCCAGCAGCCACCCAGGGCGGGAAGAGACCCAGTACTTC
- TRBJ2-7 - 14 TRBV30 CAWTPFGKGWEQYF TGTGCCTGGACCCCGTTCGGGAAGGGCTGGGAGCAGTACTTC
TRBD1 TRBJ2-5 - 14 TRBV2 CASSGDRGIETQYF TGTGCCAGCAGTGGGGACAGGGGGATAGAGACCCAGTACTTC
TRBD1 TRBJ2-3 - 16 TRBV18 CASSAPARGLGDTQYF TGTGCCAGCTCTGCCCCGGCGAGGGGGCTAGGAGATACGCAGTATTTT
- TRBJ2-1 - 11 TRBV6-1 CASSDSYEQFF TGTGCCAGCAGTGACAGCTATGAGCAGTTCTTC
- TRBJ1-5 - 15 TRBV7-2 CASSPLGVGNQPQHF TGTGCCAGCAGCCCATTGGGGGTCGGGAATCAGCCCCAGCATTTT
TRBD2 TRBJ2-2 - 15 TRBV30 CAWSGTSVDTGELFF TGTGCCTGGAGTGGGACTAGCGTGGACACCGGGGAGCTGTTTTTT
TRBD2 TRBJ2-2 few 15 TRBV11-2 CASSLEGLGRGELFF TGTGCCAGCAGCTTAGAGGGACTAGGACGAGGGGAGCTGTTTTTT
- TRBJ2-7 once 11 TRBV19 CASGVGSEQYF TGTGCCAGTGGGGTGGGTTCCGAGCAGTACTTC
- TRBJ2-7 - 15 TRBV30 CAWTPLRTLSYEQYF TGTGCCTGGACCCCTCTAAGGACGCTATCCTACGAGCAGTACTTC
- TRBJ1-3 - 14 TRBV12-5 CASGDRDSGNTIYF TGTGCTAGTGGAGATAGAGATTCTGGAAACACCATATATTTT
- TRBJ1-1 - 12 TRBV7-8 CASSLRGAEAFF TGTGCCAGCAGCTTAAGGGGGGCTGAAGCTTTCTTT
- TRBJ1-1 - 12 TRBV6-6 CASSYAGTEAFF TGTGCCAGCAGTTATGCCGGGACTGAAGCTTTCTTT
TRBD1 TRBJ1-1 - 12 TRBV10-1 CASRPGQAEAFF TGCGCCAGCAGGCCGGGACAGGCTGAAGCTTTCTTT
TRBD1 TRBJ2-7 - 15 TRBV6-4 CATLSGEGANYEQYF TGTGCCACCCTTTCGGGCGAGGGGGCGAATTACGAGCAGTACTTC
- TRBJ2-2 - 13 TRBV7-6 CASSLWATGELFF TGTGCCAGCAGCTTATGGGCTACCGGGGAGCTGTTTTTT
- TRBJ2-2 - 12 TRBV19 CASQGTAGELFF TGTGCCAGTCAGGGTACGGCCGGGGAGCTGTTTTTT
- TRBJ1-2 - 12 TRBV6-1 CASSEGNYGYTF TGTGCCAGCAGTGAGGGGAACTATGGCTACACCTTC
TRBD2 TRBJ2-7 - 14 TRBV27 CASSTNPGLREQYF TGTGCCAGCAGTACAAATCCGGGACTACGCGAGCAGTACTTC
- TRBJ1-2 - 16 TRBV18 CASSPPWQGGSEGYTF TGTGCCAGCTCACCACCGTGGCAGGGAGGGTCAGAAGGCTACACCTTC
- TRBJ2-1 - 15 TRBV11-1 CASSLDGFSYNEQFF TGTGCCAGCAGCTTGGACGGATTCTCGTACAATGAGCAGTTCTTC
- TRBJ1-5 - 14 TRBV2 CASSAGGRNQPQHF TGTGCCAGCAGTGCGGGGGGCCGGAATCAGCCCCAGCATTTT
- TRBJ2-3 - 16 TRBV7-9 CASSLGTGVNTDTQYF TGTGCCAGCAGCTTAGGGACCGGGGTTAACACAGATACGCAGTATTTT
- TRBJ1-2 once 15 TRBV5-5 CASISLKQGLYGYTF TGTGCCAGCATATCCCTCAAACAGGGCCTCTATGGCTACACCTTC
TRBD2 TRBJ2-1 once 15 TRBV4-2 CASSPGGGDGNEQFF TGTGCCAGCAGCCCCGGGGGGGGCGACGGTAATGAGCAGTTCTTC
- TRBJ2-7 - 13 TRBV19 CASSLRHGYEQYF TGTGCCAGTAGTCTTAGACACGGCTACGAGCAGTACTTC
- TRBJ1-5 - 16 TRBV10-1 CASVGGSGDGNQPQHF TGCGCCAGCGTGGGGGGGTCAGGAGACGGCAATCAGCCCCAGCATTTT
- TRBJ1-2 - 13 TRBV7-8 CASSPTWDYGYTF TGTGCCAGCAGCCCTACTTGGGACTATGGCTACACCTTC
TRBD2 TRBJ2-7 - 15 TRBV7-2 CASRPTGGGFYEQYF TGTGCCAGCAGACCAACTGGCGGGGGGTTTTACGAGCAGTACTTC
TRBD1 TRBJ1-4 once 19 TRBV10-3 CAIKGTGGLKRGTNEKLFF TGTGCCATCAAAGGGACAGGGGGACTAAAGCGGGGAACTAATGAAAAACTGTTTTTT
- TRBJ1-4 - 14 TRBV19 CASIAGPNNEKLFF TGTGCCAGTATTGCAGGGCCTAATAATGAAAAACTGTTTTTT
- TRBJ1-5 - 13 TRBV30 CAWTVGSNQPQHF TGTGCCTGGACCGTCGGTAGCAATCAGCCCCAGCATTTT
TRBD1 TRBJ1-2 - 15 TRBV6-5 CASSPRTGGAHGYTF TGTGCCAGCAGTCCCCGGACAGGGGGCGCACATGGCTACACCTTC
- TRBJ1-5 - 14 TRBV18 CASSQTEYNQPQHF TGTGCCAGCTCACAGACAGAGTACAATCAGCCCCAGCATTTT
- TRBJ1-4 - 15 TRBV9 CASSVSHLVGEKLFF TGTGCCAGCAGCGTATCCCATCTGGTGGGAGAAAAACTGTTTTTT
- TRBJ1-2 - 15 TRBV25-1 CASSEYRPGNYGYTF TGTGCCAGCAGTGAATATAGGCCGGGGAACTATGGCTACACCTTC
- TRBJ1-2 - 13 TRBV23-1 CASSDANSNGYTF TGCGCCAGCAGTGATGCGAATTCTAATGGCTACACCTTC
- TRBJ1-4 - 15 TRBV10-3 CAISDAEGRDEKLFF TGTGCCATCAGTGACGCGGAGGGGCGTGATGAAAAACTGTTTTTT
TRBD2 TRBJ2-1 - 13 TRBV11-3 CASSGEGYNEQFF TGTGCCAGCAGTGGGGAGGGCTACAATGAGCAGTTCTTC
- TRBJ1-2 - 12 TRBV9 CASGGLGNGYTF TGTGCCAGCGGGGGCCTTGGGAATGGCTACACCTTC
TRBD1 TRBJ2-3 - 16 TRBV19 CASSIVRGLGTDTQYF TGTGCCAGTAGTATAGTAAGGGGGCTCGGGACAGATACGCAGTATTTT
- TRBJ1-2 - 13 TRBV6-1 CASSETQGYGYTF TGTGCCAGCAGTGAAACACAGGGCTATGGCTACACCTTC
- TRBJ1-2 few 13 TRBV2 CASSAGPNYGYTF TGTGCCAGCAGTGCCGGGCCCAACTATGGCTACACCTTC
- TRBJ1-2 few 11 TRBV29-1 CSVGDPDGYTF TGCAGCGTTGGAGACCCGGATGGCTACACCTTC